A single sample gave rise to the 29 T cell receptor beta chains below, sequenced in a study of cytomegalovirus exposure and HLA in healthy donors. The primer mix had 60 Vbeta and 13 Jbeta primers. Some clones are missing from TCRdb's copy, which holds only in-frame ones; the method was immunoSEQ multiplex PCR. The table has approximately 110,000 clones, more than 75% seen once; the top ten hold 3% to 4.5%. The sample taken for sequencing was PBMCs. These receptors were collected from a man between 40 and 49 years old in good health and CMV-seronegative.

This clone was found a few times. The rearrangement joins TRBV5-4 to TRBJ1-1; tentative D call: TRBD1 (5 bases). CDR1 is SGHNT, CDR2 YYREEE, per germline (reference sequence). V gave up 2 bases and J gave up 5 bases, with 7 bases separating them. CDR3 length equals 12 residues. For the CDR3, the DNA is TGTGCCAGCAGCTTCCGGGGGACTGAAGCTTTCTTT. It encodes CASSFRGTEAFF.

This chain uses TRBV19 with TRBJ1-2; perhaps TRBD1 as D (6 bases). This CDR3 has 16 residues. V was cut by 0 bases and J by 7 bases, with 18 bases left in between. CDR1 is LNHDA, CDR2 SQIVND, per germline (reference sequence). CDR3 sequence (DNA): TGTGCCAGTAGTATAGATCCGGGACATGGGGGAGCTGGCTACACCTTC. It codes for CASSIDPGHGGAGYTF.

The V and J genes are TRBV7-2 and TRBJ2-7; no clear D gene. In germline, CDR1 is SGHTA, CDR2 FQGNSA. The CDR3 runs to 12 residues. Trimming cost V 5 bases and J 2 bases, with 7 bases left between them. The CDR3 bases are TGTGCCAGCAGCCTAGATACCTACGAGCAGTACTTC. Its protein is CASSLDTYEQYF.

The chain joins TRBV4-1 to TRBJ2-7; 13 bases match TRBD2. CDR1 and CDR2 from the germline V gene are MGHRA and YSYEKL. Trimming at V came to 0 bases and at J to 4 bases, leaving 21 bases not matched to a gene. The CDR3 totals 22 residues. The CDR3 loop reads CASSQDTPLLAGGRADRYEQYF. CDR3 coding DNA: TGCGCCAGCAGCCAAGATACCCCACTACTAGCGGGGGGGCGGGCCGATCGTTACGAGCAGTACTTC.

In this sample, this clone turned up a few times. CDR3 sequence (DNA): TGTGCCAGCAGCTATAGTGTAGGGGATCTGGGGAAGCCCCAGCATTTT. This codes for CASSYSVGDLGKPQHF. V usage is TRBV11-3 and J usage is TRBJ1-5, with D possibly TRBD1 on 5 matching bases. This CDR3 has 16 residues. Germline values: CDR1 SGHNT, CDR2 YENEEA. With 4 bases removed from V and 8 bases from J, the gap between germline ends came to 21 bases.

This clone showed up just a few times. The V call is TRBV5-6, the J call TRBJ1-5, with 8 bases fitting TRBD1. J was trimmed by 7 bases and V by 4 bases; bases with no gene match: 7. CDR3 length: 14 residues. Germline V CDR1 and CDR2: SGHDT, YYEEEE. This CDR3 is CASSIQGGWQPQHF. CDR3 DNA: TGTGCCAGCAGCATACAGGGGGGATGGCAGCCCCAGCATTTT.

The rearrangement joins TRBV7-9 to TRBJ2-7; TRBD1 matches 9 bases. The CDR3 has 15 residues. Trimming cost V 5 bases and J 2 bases; bases outside gene matches: 7. Per the germline V gene, CDR1 is SEHNR and CDR2 is FQNEAQ (reference sequence). In DNA, the CDR3 is TGTGCCAGCAGCGACGGACAGGGGAGCACCTACGAGCAGTACTTC. Protein: CASSDGQGSTYEQYF.

The V and J genes are TRBV7-9 and TRBJ1-2; weak D call: TRBD1 (5 bases). Germline-derived CDR1 and CDR2 are SEHNR and FQNEAQ (reference sequence). This CDR3 region has 14 residues. The V end lost 5 bases, the J end lost 4 bases, and 14 bases lay between the germline ends. The CDR3 nucleotides are TGTGCCAGCAGCGCAGCGGGGCAGAGCTATGGCTACACCTTC. This encodes CASSAAGQSYGYTF.

This sequence joins TRBV7-9 and TRBJ2-5, with D uncertain. Germline loops: CDR1 SEHNR, CDR2 FQNEAQ (reference sequence). This CDR3 comprises 13 residues. V was trimmed by 1 base and J by 2 bases, leaving 5 bases between them. The CDR3 protein is CASSLEQQETQYF. CDR3 sequence (DNA): TGTGCCAGCAGCTTAGAACAGCAAGAGACCCAGTACTTC.

This rearrangement joins TRBV7-9 to TRBJ1-1, with TRBD1 matching 10 bases. Trimming removed 2 bases from V and 5 bases from J; junction bases left unmatched: 5. The CDR3 spans 15 residues. Germline V CDR1 and CDR2: SEHNR, FQNEAQ (reference sequence). As DNA, the CDR3 is TGTGCCAGCAGCTTAACTGGACAGGGGGGAACTGAAGCTTTCTTT. Its protein product is CASSLTGQGGTEAFF.

This clone was observed a handful of times. This chain connects TRBV18 to TRBJ2-1, with TRBD1 identical over 7 bases. Trimming took 3 bases from V and 2 from J; bases not matched to a gene: 1. CDR3 length: 14 residues. CDR1 KGHSH and CDR2 LQKENI come from the germline V gene. Here the CDR3 DNA reads TGTGCCAGCTCACCCGGGACAGCCTACAATGAGCAGTTCTTC. It translates to CASSPGTAYNEQFF. Filled out from reference TRBV18 and TRBJ2-1, the complete variable domain reads NAGVMQNPRHLVRRRGQEARLRCSPMKGHSHVYWYRQLPEEGLKFMVYLQKENIIDESGMPKERFSAEFPKEGPSILRIQQVVRGDSAAYFCASSPGTAYNEQFFGPGTRLTVL.

The chain carries TRBV15 and TRBJ2-6, with TRBD1 matching 9 bases. The CDR3 totals 20 residues. Germline V gives CDR1 LNHNV, CDR2 YYDKDF (reference sequence). The junction had 12 bases not matched to a gene; V was cut back by 3 bases and J by 0 bases. The CDR3 here is CATSSPMGQGGFSGANVLTF. As DNA, the CDR3 is TGTGCCACCAGCAGCCCAATGGGACAGGGTGGGTTCTCTGGGGCCAACGTCCTGACTTTC.

The chain recombines TRBV15 with TRBJ1-1; D gene ambiguous. The length of the CDR3 is 14 residues. The ends were cut back, 0 bases at V and 4 bases at J, with 9 bases in the middle. In germline, CDR1 is LNHNV, CDR2 YYDKDF (reference sequence). In nucleotides, the CDR3 is TGTGCCACCAGCAGAGACCCCTCGGGCACTGAAGCTTTCTTT. Protein product: CATSRDPSGTEAFF. The complete variable domain, with remaining parts taken from reference TRBV15 and TRBJ1-1, reads DAMVIQNPRYQVTQFGKPVTLSCSQTLNHNVMYWYQQKSSQAPKLLFHYYDKDFNNEADTPDNFQSRRPNTSFCFLDIRSPGLGDTAMYLCATSRDPSGTEAFFGQGTRLTVV.

The chain recombines TRBV6-5 with TRBJ1-5; 7 bases fit TRBD1. The CDR3 is 14 amino acids. V lost 6 bases and J lost 3; bases outside the gene matches: 5. CDR1 and CDR2 from the germline V gene are MNHEY and SVGAGI. The CDR3 DNA reads as TGTGCCAGCAGACCTACAGGGGCCAATCAGCCCCAGCATTTT. Its translation is CASRPTGANQPQHF.

This clone has more than one count but fewer than ten. V usage is TRBV12-5 and J usage is TRBJ2-7; a weak D match, TRBD1 (5 bases). V was pared by 2 bases and J by 1 base, with 24 bases between. CDR1 is LGHNT and CDR2 is FRNRAP in the germline V gene. CDR3 length: 19 amino acids. In DNA form, the CDR3 reads TGTGCTAGTGGTTTGCAATTGTGGACATCGACCCGGAATTCCTACGAGCAGTACTTC. Translating it yields CASGLQLWTSTRNSYEQYF.

The CDR3 nucleotides are TGTGCCAGCAGCTTAGACAACTACAATGAGCAGTTCTTC. It specifies CASSLDNYNEQFF. The chain has TRBV11-3 and TRBJ2-1, with unresolved D. This CDR3 is 13 amino acids long. Germline V lookup: CDR1 SGHNT, CDR2 YENEEA. The V gene lost 0 bases and the J gene lost 3 bases, with 3 bases spanning the gap.

This chain uses TRBV5-1 with TRBJ1-3, with D uncertain. Trimming removed 1 base from V and 0 bases from J, with 11 bases in between. The CDR3 has 16 amino acids. Germline lookup yields CDR1 SGHRS and CDR2 YFSETQ. CDR3 DNA: TGCGCCAGCAGCTTGAATTTTAAGAGCTCTGGAAACACCATATATTTT. This encodes CASSLNFKSSGNTIYF.

This chain uses TRBV5-1 with TRBJ2-3; 9 bases map to TRBD2. The V and J ends lost 4 bases and 0 bases, in that order; junction bases with no gene match: 12. The germline V gene has CDR1 SGHRS and CDR2 YFSETQ. The CDR3 runs to 18 residues. The DNA for the CDR3 is TGCGCCAGCAGCCTTTGGGCTAGCGGGGAGTCTAGCACAGATACGCAGTATTTT. Its translation is CASSLWASGESSTDTQYF. The full variable domain, completed using reference TRBV5-1 and TRBJ2-3, is KAGVTQTPRYLIKTRGQQVTLSCSPISGHRSVSWYQQTPGQGLQFLFEYFSETQRNKGNFPGRFSGRQFSNSRSEMNVSTLELGDSALYLCASSLWASGESSTDTQYFGPGTRLTVL.

The rearrangement links TRBV9 to TRBJ2-5; 14 bases line up with TRBD2. The DNA matches TRBJ2-7 better at its end, which makes the J call doubtful. The CDR3 loop spans 16 amino acids. In germline, CDR1 is SGDLS, CDR2 YYNGEE. The CDR3 nucleotides are TGTGCCAGCAGCGTCGGGACTAGCGGGGGCCCCTACGAGCAGTACTTC. This sequence encodes CASSVGTSGGPYEQYF.

The J gene is TRBJ1-6, the V gene TRBV9; no definite D call. The length of the CDR3 is 15 residues. Trimming shortened V by 0 bases and J by 5 bases, and 9 bases separated the two germline ends. Germline loops: CDR1 SGDLS, CDR2 YYNGEE. The CDR3 protein is CASSVDPGNNSPLHF. CDR3 bases: TGTGCCAGCAGCGTAGATCCGGGAAATAATTCACCCCTCCACTTT.

This clone was seen once. The V gene is TRBV5-1, the J gene TRBJ1-4; D might be TRBD1 (6 bases). Trimming removed 0 bases at V and 5 bases at J, with 11 bases between. The CDR3 is made up of 15 amino acids. Germline CDR1 SGHRS, CDR2 YFSETQ. DNA for the CDR3: TGCGCCAGCAGCTTGGCCGGCACAGGGAATGAAAAACTGTTTTTT. As protein: CASSLAGTGNEKLFF.

The chain employs TRBV27 and TRBJ2-2; TRBD2 matches 7 bases. The CDR3 is 15 amino acids. V gave up 10 bases and J gave up 6 bases; unmatched junction bases: 14. Germline V lookup: CDR1 MNHEY, CDR2 SMNVEV (reference sequence). CDR3 in DNA: TGTGCCACCAGGTCGGGGGGAAATGGGGCCGGGGAGCTGTTTTTT. This sequence encodes CATRSGGNGAGELFF.

The CDR3 DNA follows: TGCGCCAGCAGCTTGGCCGTGGGGGACAGCAGGGAAAAACTGTTTTTT. It is translated as CASSLAVGDSREKLFF. The V and J genes are TRBV5-1 and TRBJ1-4; 7 bases match TRBD1. Unmatched junction bases numbered 10, after V lost 0 bases and J lost 8 bases. The CDR3 runs 16 residues. Germline V gene sequence: CDR1 SGHRS, CDR2 YFSETQ.

The rearrangement joins TRBV7-6 to TRBJ1-6; D perhaps matches TRBD1 (5 bases). Germline V gene lookup returns CDR1 SGHVS and CDR2 FNYEAQ. Trimming pared 5 bases from V and 7 bases from J, leaving 15 bases between. The CDR3 loop spans 15 amino acids. The CDR3 reads CASSASGTQNSPLHF. The CDR3 DNA is TGTGCCAGCAGCGCCTCCGGGACTCAGAATTCACCCCTCCACTTT.

The V gene is TRBV28, the J gene TRBJ1-1; D not certain. The CDR3 contains 12 residues. V gave up 10 bases and J gave up 1 base, with 10 bases separating them. Germline assignment: CDR1 MDHEN and CDR2 SYDVKM. CDR3 nucleotide sequence: TGTGCCACGTTAGACAAGAACACTGAAGCTTTCTTT. Encoded protein: CATLDKNTEAFF.

The gene calls are TRBV13 and TRBJ1-2; the D is unclear. Trimming removed 2 bases at V and 0 bases at J, with 10 bases between. This CDR3 comprises 15 residues. The germline V gene encodes CDR1 PRHDT and CDR2 FYEKMQ (reference sequence). CDR3 in DNA: TGTGCCAGCAGCTTAATCCCCCCAGCTAACTATGGCTACACCTTC. Its translation is CASSLIPPANYGYTF. The full variable domain, in which reference TRBV13 and TRBJ1-2 provide the parts outside the CDR3, is AAGVIQSPRHLIKEKRETATLKCYPIPRHDTVYWYQQGPGQDPQFLISFYEKMQSDKGSIPDRFSAQQFSDYHSELNMSSLELGDSALYFCASSLIPPANYGYTFGSGTRLTVV.

The chain carries TRBV9 and TRBJ2-7; maybe TRBD1 (7 bases). CDR1 and CDR2 from the germline V gene are SGDLS and YYNGEE. The CDR3 is 16 amino acids. V was cut by 0 bases and J by 3 bases, with 16 bases left in between. CDR3 region: CASSVGGEDRYYEQYF. CDR3 DNA sequence: TGTGCCAGCAGCGTAGGGGGGGAGGACAGGTACTACGAGCAGTACTTC.

This rearrangement joins TRBV5-5 to TRBJ2-1; no firm D call. Trimming removed 4 bases at V and 5 bases at J, with 7 bases between. The CDR3 consists of 12 residues. CDR1 SGHKS and CDR2 YYEKEE come from the germline V gene (reference sequence). The chain's CDR3 is CASSHPDNEQFF. DNA of the CDR3: TGTGCCAGCAGCCACCCAGACAATGAGCAGTTCTTC.

The gene calls are TRBV27 and TRBJ1-1; D ambiguous. Trimming left V 4 bases short and J 1 base short, with 10 bases between. Germline V gives CDR1 MNHEY, CDR2 SMNVEV (reference sequence). The CDR3 runs 14 residues. Here the CDR3 DNA reads TGTGCCAGCAGTTCACGACGGGGGAACACTGAAGCTTTCTTT. Translated, it gives CASSSRRGNTEAFF.